This entry describes one TCR beta chain. Produced via immunoSEQ multiplex PCR; TCRdb's table is partial and in-frame only. The table has 130,000 to 150,000 clones, 84% seen once; the top ten hold almost 6.5%. The source of the sample is a study of blood T cell repertoires in COVID-19. Whole-study context: The study drew acute and convalescent COVID-19 samples from the United States, Italy and Spain.

The CDR3 contains 18 residues. Germline V gene lookup returns CDR1 SQVTM and CDR2 ANQGSEA. Trimming took 2 bases from V and 1 from J; bases not matched to a gene: 10. The sample taken for sequencing was peripheral blood. The chain links TRBV29-1 to TRBJ1-3; 11 nucleotides agree with TRBD1. This TCR derives from a human donor in a cohort sampled during active COVID-19. This CDR3 is CSVEFRTGGSRSGNTIYF. CDR3 sequence (DNA): TGCAGCGTTGAATTCAGGACAGGGGGCTCCCGTTCTGGAAACACCATATATTTT.